One and the same sample provided the 20 T cell receptor beta chains below, sequenced in a study of T cell responses to AZD1222 COVID-19 vaccine. Repertoires were generated with immunoSEQ multiplex PCR, while TCRdb's copy carries only in-frame clones and drops some. This sample has approximately 100,000 clones, with less than 95% found just once. Sequencing was performed on peripheral blood, taken on day 0 of AZD1222 vaccination. These receptors were obtained from an adult in good health.

V is TRBV2 and J is TRBJ1-4; D is undetermined. Deletions cut 6 bases from V and 0 bases from J, with 8 bases between. The CDR3 is 14 amino acids. CDR1 and CDR2 from the germline V gene are SNHLY and FYNNEI. CDR3 loop: CASRTSATNEKLFF. CDR3 nucleotides: TGTGCCAGCAGGACCTCTGCAACTAATGAAAAACTGTTTTTT.

CDR3 sequence (DNA): TGTGCCAGCTCGTCGTCGGCGGGGAACACCGGGGAGCTGTTTTTT. Protein sequence: CASSSSAGNTGELFF. The chain uses TRBV27 and TRBJ2-2, with TRBD2 as a possible D gene (5 bases). Germline V lookup: CDR1 MNHEY, CDR2 SMNVEV (reference sequence). The CDR3 extends over 15 amino acids. V was cut by 8 bases and J by 1 base, with 14 bases left in between.

The chain joins TRBV3-1 (or the pseudogene TRBV3-2) to TRBJ1-3; the D gene is possibly TRBD1 (6 bases). Looked up from germline, CDR1 is LGHDT and CDR2 is YNNKEL (reference sequence). V shed 4 bases and J shed 4 bases, with 11 bases lying between them. The CDR3 has 14 residues. CDR3 nucleotides: TGTGCCAGCAGCCCCTCAGGGGTCGGAAACACCATATATTTT. Protein: CASSPSGVGNTIYF.

With respect to this clone: Germline and junction disagree at one end, which may indicate a read error. This chain joins TRBV7-7 and TRBJ2-7; perhaps D is TRBD1 or TRBD2 (5 bases each). The CDR3 length is 17 residues. Per germline, CDR1 SSHAT and CDR2 FNYEAQ (reference sequence). The CDR3 loop is CASSLENPGPPSHEQYF. The CDR3 nucleotides are TGTGCTAGCAGCTTAGAGAATCCGGGACCCCCGTCCCACGAGCAGTACTTC. The full variable domain, with the rest looked up from reference TRBV7-7 and TRBJ2-7, is GAGVSQSPRYKVTKRGQDVTLRCDPISSHATLYWYQQALGQGPEFLTYFNYEAQPDKSGLPSDRFSAERPEGSISTLTIQRTEQRDSAMYRCASSLENPGPPSHEQYFGPGTRLTVT.

The V and J genes are TRBV30 and TRBJ1-2; 7 positions match TRBD1. The germline gives CDR1 GTSNPN, CDR2 SVGIG (reference sequence). The CDR3 runs 13 residues. With V trimmed by 2 bases and J by 5 bases, 5 bases remained unmatched. The CDR3: CAWSSGQSYGYTF. The CDR3 DNA follows: TGTGCCTGGAGTTCGGGACAGTCGTATGGCTACACCTTC.

The J gene is TRBJ1-2, the V gene TRBV11-2, with unresolved D. Germline assignment: CDR1 SGHAT and CDR2 FQNNGV. The CDR3 runs to 16 residues. Trimming pared 5 bases from V and 3 bases from J, leaving 19 bases between. The CDR3 bases are TGTGCCAGCAGCCCAGCCGGGAGGAAATTGGACTATGGCTACACCTTC. Residues: CASSPAGRKLDYGYTF.

This sequence joins TRBV5-5 and TRBJ1-1, with TRBD1 matching over 11 bases. CDR1 SGHKS and CDR2 YYEKEE come from the germline V gene (reference sequence). With 5 bases clipped from V and 8 bases from J, the junction kept 14 bases outside the gene matches. The CDR3 covers 16 residues. The CDR3 bases are TGTGCCAGCAGAGGGACAGGGGGAGAGGGGGCAGGAGAAGCTTTCTTT. Protein sequence: CASRGTGGEGAGEAFF.

This clone has only one observation. J is TRBJ2-1 and V is TRBV19, with a tentative D call TRBD1 (5 bases). Trimming removed 3 bases at V and 4 bases at J, with 19 bases between. There are 17 residues in the CDR3. Germline values: CDR1 LNHDA, CDR2 SQIVND (reference sequence). CDR3 in amino acids: CASSIRNYFDRYNEQFF. The CDR3 DNA reads TGTGCCAGTAGTATTAGAAATTACTTCGACAGATACAATGAGCAGTTCTTC.

CDR3 nucleotide sequence: TGTGCCAGCGGGACCCTGCCAGCCTACGAGCAGTACTTC. Its translation: CASGTLPAYEQYF. The chain combines TRBV6-5 with TRBJ2-7; the D gene could be TRBD1 or TRBD2 (5 bases each). With 8 bases removed from V and 2 bases from J, the gap between germline ends came to 13 bases. Per the germline V gene, CDR1 is MNHEY and CDR2 is SVGAGI. CDR3 size: 13 residues.

The chain couples TRBV11-2 to TRBJ1-6, with D hard to call. Deletions cut 1 base from V and 0 bases from J, with 10 bases between. Germline V lookup: CDR1 SGHAT, CDR2 FQNNGV. This CDR3 spans 17 amino acids. CDR3 protein: CASSLALGSSYNSPLHF. In DNA, the CDR3 is TGTGCCAGCAGCTTAGCGCTGGGAAGCTCCTATAATTCACCCCTCCACTTT.

V and J are TRBV5-4 and TRBJ2-7, with 9 bases fitting TRBD2. The germline V gene has CDR1 SGHNT and CDR2 YYREEE (reference sequence). The CDR3 contains 15 residues. The J segment lost 0 bases and the V segment lost 5 bases, leaving 6 bases of the junction unmatched. The DNA for the CDR3 is TGTGCCAGCAGTTTAGCGGGGGATAGCTCCTACGAGCAGTACTTC. Amino acids: CASSLAGDSSYEQYF.

The chain is built from TRBV7-2 and TRBJ2-7; D assignment may be TRBD1 or TRBD2 (5 bases each). V was trimmed by 5 bases and J by 6 bases, leaving 23 bases between them. CDR1 is SGHTA, CDR2 FQGNSA, per germline. This CDR3 comprises 16 residues. In nucleotides, the CDR3 is TGTGCCAGCAGCACACCTTCCCGGACTCCAAGGGGCGAGCAGTACTTC. Translated, it gives CASSTPSRTPRGEQYF.

The J gene is TRBJ2-3, the V gene TRBV10-2; the D gene is possibly TRBD2 (5 bases). V lost 0 bases and J 5 bases, leaving 9 bases between the germline ends. This CDR3 contains 14 residues. CDR1 and CDR2 (germline): WSHSY, SAAADI. The CDR3 region is CASSESSTIDTQYF. The CDR3 DNA is TGCGCCAGCAGTGAGTCTTCGACTATAGATACGCAGTATTTT.

V gene TRBV6-5 combines with J gene TRBJ2-2; possible D gene TRBD2, 6 bases. CDR3 size: 14 residues. The germline gives CDR1 MNHEY, CDR2 SVGAGI. With 7 bases removed from V and 3 bases from J, the gap between germline ends came to 12 bases. In DNA, the CDR3 is TGTGCCAGCACCCTCGGAGGGGACACCGGGGAGCTGTTTTTT. Translated, it gives CASTLGGDTGELFF.

V and J are TRBV27 and TRBJ2-3, with 13 bases that match TRBD2. J gave up 1 base and V 5 bases, and 3 bases lay outside the gene matches. Germline loops: CDR1 MNHEY, CDR2 SMNVEV (reference sequence). This CDR3 contains 16 residues. CDR3 amino acids: CASSAGTSGGTDTQYF. The DNA of the CDR3 is TGTGCCAGCAGTGCCGGGACTAGCGGGGGCACAGATACGCAGTATTTT.

Comments on this clone: At one of its ends the junction is not consistent with the germline gene, which may arise from a read error. J is TRBJ2-5 and V is TRBV12-3 or TRBV12-4; TRBD1 agrees at 8 bases. The length of the CDR3 is 12 residues. CDR3 bases: TGTGCCAGCTCACCGTCGGGGGACAGGCAAAACTTC. The encoded protein is CASSPSGDRQNF.

The chain combines TRBV3-1 (or the pseudogene TRBV3-2) with TRBJ1-2, with no clear D. Germline CDR1 LGHDT, CDR2 YNNKEL (reference sequence). Trimming removed 3 bases from V and 4 bases from J, with 12 bases in between. The CDR3 is 14 residues long. This CDR3 is CASSQGRGPYGYTF. The CDR3 DNA sequence: TGTGCCAGCAGCCAGGGCCGGGGTCCCTATGGCTACACCTTC.

V gene TRBV7-8 combines with J gene TRBJ1-2; D not certain. Germline assignment: CDR1 SGHVS and CDR2 FQNEAQ. CDR3 size: 15 residues. V lost 2 bases to trimming and J lost 8 bases, with 18 bases between them. The CDR3 spells CASSLLGSFGGGYTF. The CDR3 bases are TGTGCCAGCAGCTTACTAGGTAGCTTTGGTGGAGGCTACACCTTC.

This chain connects TRBV4-1 to TRBJ1-3, with a weak D call TRBD1 (5 bases). The CDR3 is made up of 15 amino acids. V lost 5 bases and J lost 4, with 15 bases in between. Germline V gives CDR1 MGHRA, CDR2 YSYEKL. The CDR3 nucleotides read TGCGCCAGCAGCTCGGTGGGGCTTAGGGGAAACACCATATATTTT. Protein: CASSSVGLRGNTIYF.

The V call is TRBV6-1, the J call TRBJ2-7; 10 positions match TRBD1. Germline-derived CDR1 and CDR2 are MNHNS and SASEGT. This CDR3 region has 16 residues. The ends lost 2 bases at V and 3 bases at J; junction bases unmatched: 7. The CDR3 loop reads CASSEPGTGADYEQYF. DNA for the CDR3: TGTGCCAGCAGTGAACCCGGGACAGGGGCAGACTACGAGCAGTACTTC.